One and the same sample provided the 21 T cell receptor beta chains below, sequenced in a study of blood T cell repertoires in COVID-19. Data came from immunoSEQ multiplex PCR; TCRdb stores just in-frame clones and leaves some out. Among approximately 150,000 clones listed, 84% were seen once. The material sequenced was peripheral blood. The origin of the receptors is a man aged 25 to 45 with COVID-19, enrolled during active disease.

This sequence joins TRBV24-1 and TRBJ1-4; 9 bases match TRBD1. The CDR3 is 14 residues long. Looked up from germline, CDR1 is KGHDR and CDR2 is SFDVKD. The J segment lost 7 bases and the V segment lost 10 bases, leaving 9 bases of the junction unmatched. The CDR3 DNA sequence: TGTGCCACATCTCCGGGACAGGGATTTGAAAAACTGTTTTTT. Translated: CATSPGQGFEKLFF.

CDR3 region: CASWGQGRDGYTF. The CDR3 coding sequence is TGTGCCAGCTGGGGACAGGGAAGGGATGGCTACACCTTC. The rearrangement uses TRBV28 and TRBJ1-2, with 9 bases lining up with TRBD1. The CDR3 covers 13 residues. Germline CDR1 is MDHEN and CDR2 is SYDVKM. V lost 8 bases, J lost 6 bases, and 7 bases stayed unmatched.

With respect to this clone: One end of the junction is discordant with germline, which a read error may explain. The chain employs TRBV7-7 and TRBJ2-1; 12 bases align to TRBD2. Per germline, CDR1 SSHAT and CDR2 FNYEAQ (reference sequence). The CDR3 is 16 residues long. CDR3 residues: CASSYNLAGGINEQFF. Written as DNA, the CDR3 is TGTGCTAGCAGTTATAATCTAGCGGGAGGGATCAATGAGCAGTTCTTC.

The chain is built from TRBV6-5 and TRBJ1-4; D unresolved. This CDR3 has 13 residues. Germline CDR1 is MNHEY and CDR2 is SVGAGI. Trimming pared 9 bases from V and 8 bases from J, leaving 16 bases between. The CDR3 sequence: CASTGIGGEKLFF. The CDR3, as DNA: TGTGCCAGTACCGGGATCGGAGGGGAAAAACTGTTTTTT.

The chain is built from TRBV19 and TRBJ1-1, with 9 bases that match TRBD1. The CDR3 extends over 13 amino acids. Per the germline V gene, CDR1 is LNHDA and CDR2 is SQIVND (reference sequence). The V gene end was trimmed by 2 bases and the J gene end by 11 bases; junction bases not matched to a gene: 6. As DNA, the CDR3 is TGTGCCAGTAGTATAAGGGGACAGGGAGACGCTTTCTTT. It codes for CASSIRGQGDAFF.

As to this clone: The same CDR3 also results from other DNA sequences found in this sample. This chain joins TRBV2 and TRBJ2-1, with TRBD2 matching 13 bases. CDR3 length: 16 residues. The ends lost 6 bases at V and 3 bases at J; junction bases unmatched: 5. Germline V lookup: CDR1 SNHLY, CDR2 FYNNEI. CDR3 DNA: TGTGCCAGCAGGGGGGGACTAGCGGGATACTACAATGAGCAGTTCTTC. Protein sequence: CASRGGLAGYYNEQFF.

The chain has TRBV2 and TRBJ1-5; D may be TRBD1 (5 bases). Germline loops: CDR1 SNHLY, CDR2 FYNNEI. This CDR3 comprises 14 residues. The V end was cut by 6 bases, the J end by 2 bases, with 11 bases between. The CDR3 DNA sequence: TGTGCCAGCAGGTATACGGGGGGCAATCAGCCCCAGCATTTT. Translating gives CASRYTGGNQPQHF.

The J gene is TRBJ2-3, the V gene TRBV6-4; 14 bases are shared with TRBD2. V was clipped by 3 bases and J by 5 bases; unmatched bases: 4. Germline V gives CDR1 MRHNA, CDR2 SNTAGT. The CDR3 consists of 16 residues. CDR3 region: CASSEGLAGDVDTQYF. The CDR3 DNA is TGTGCCAGCAGTGAGGGACTAGCGGGAGACGTAGATACGCAGTATTTT.

The chain combines TRBV6-2 or TRBV6-3 with TRBJ1-1; D is possibly TRBD1 (6 bases). Trimming removed 5 bases at V and 7 bases at J, with 20 bases between. There are 15 residues in the CDR3. Germline V CDR1 and CDR2: MNHEY, SVGEGT. The CDR3 spells CASSTPRGMRVEAFF. The CDR3 nucleotides read TGTGCCAGCAGTACCCCGAGGGGGATGAGGGTTGAAGCTTTCTTT.

This clone showed up just once. The V call is TRBV7-8, the J call TRBJ1-3; no firm D call. V gave up 3 bases and J gave up 4 bases, with 4 bases separating them. Germline V gene data show CDR1 as SGHVS and CDR2 as FQNEAQ. The CDR3 covers 12 residues. The CDR3 reads CASSFRGNTIYF. Written as DNA, the CDR3 is TGTGCCAGCAGCTTCAGGGGAAACACCATATATTTT.

This clone was picked up a small number of times. This sequence joins TRBV7-9 and TRBJ2-2, with D tentatively TRBD2 (5 bases). The CDR3 runs 17 residues. With 1 base removed from V and 0 bases from J, the gap between germline ends came to 12 bases. CDR1 and CDR2 (germline): SEHNR, FQNEAQ (reference sequence). The CDR3 DNA reads TGTGCCAGCAGCTTAGTCCCGGGAAGGGCGAACACCGGGGAGCTGTTTTTT. It specifies CASSLVPGRANTGELFF.

The gene calls are TRBV4-2 and TRBJ2-4; D is perhaps TRBD1 (6 bases). CDR3 length: 16 amino acids. Trimming took 0 bases from V and 2 from J, leaving 11 bases between them. CDR1 is LGHNA and CDR2 is YNFKEQ in the germline V gene. This CDR3 is CASSQDPGVSKNIQYF. CDR3 nucleotides: TGTGCCAGCAGCCAAGATCCAGGGGTTTCCAAAAACATTCAGTACTTC.

The genes are TRBV24-1 and TRBJ2-2, with 9 nucleotides matching TRBD1. This CDR3 has 17 residues. Germline lookup yields CDR1 KGHDR and CDR2 SFDVKD. After removal of 4 bases from V and 4 bases from J, the junction contained 9 bases not matched to a gene. The DNA for the CDR3 is TGTGCCACCAGTGAGCTTTCCGGGACAGGGACCACCGGGGAGCTGTTTTTT. The encoded protein is CATSELSGTGTTGELFF.

The rearrangement links TRBV6-2 or TRBV6-3 to TRBJ2-7, with 8 positions matching TRBD2. CDR3 length: 14 residues. Per germline, CDR1 MNHEY and CDR2 SVGEGT. Trimming cost V 6 bases and J 2 bases; bases outside gene matches: 6. DNA of the CDR3: TGTGCCAGCAGCAAAGCGGGAGACACCTACGAGCAGTACTTC. Its protein is CASSKAGDTYEQYF.

The chain employs TRBV19 and TRBJ1-3, with D tentatively TRBD1 (6 bases). The germline gives CDR1 LNHDA, CDR2 SQIVND (reference sequence). The CDR3 loop spans 13 amino acids. V was clipped by 5 bases and J by 7 bases, with 12 bases between them. The CDR3 DNA reads TGTGCCAGTAGTCCGGACAGCCATAACACCATATATTTT. This gives the protein CASSPDSHNTIYF. Full variable domain (outside the CDR3, taken from reference TRBV19 and TRBJ1-3): DGGITQSPKYLFRKEGQNVTLSCEQNLNHDAMYWYRQDPGQGLRLIYYSQIVNDFQKGDIAEGYSVSREKKESFPLTVTSAQKNPTAFYLCASSPDSHNTIYFGEGSWLTVV.

This chain uses TRBV19 with TRBJ1-5; 7 positions agree with TRBD1. V dropped 5 bases and J dropped 2; count of bases not matched to a gene: 9. This CDR3 region has 16 residues. The germline V gene has CDR1 LNHDA and CDR2 SQIVND (reference sequence). CDR3 amino acids: CASSVGQARGNQPQHF. The CDR3 DNA follows: TGTGCCAGTAGTGTCGGACAGGCGCGAGGCAATCAGCCCCAGCATTTT. Variable domain in full (rest from reference TRBV19 and TRBJ1-5): DGGITQSPKYLFRKEGQNVTLSCEQNLNHDAMYWYRQDPGQGLRLIYYSQIVNDFQKGDIAEGYSVSREKKESFPLTVTSAQKNPTAFYLCASSVGQARGNQPQHFGDGTRLSIL.

The genes are TRBV7-6 and TRBJ1-4; D remains unclear. V lost 2 bases and J lost 8, with 15 bases in between. CDR3 length: 15 residues. Germline values: CDR1 SGHVS, CDR2 FNYEAQ. The CDR3 spells CASSLFSSPREKLFF. CDR3 DNA: TGTGCCAGCAGCTTATTTAGCTCACCGCGGGAAAAACTGTTTTTT. The variable domain in full, with the rest retrieved from reference TRBV7-6 and TRBJ1-4, is GAGVSQSPRYKVTKRGQDVALRCDPISGHVSLYWYRQALGQGPEFLTYFNYEAQQDKSGLPNDRFSAERPEGSISTLTIQRTEQRDSAMYRCASSLFSSPREKLFFGSGTQLSVL.

This chain links TRBV11-2 with TRBJ2-7, with D perhaps TRBD2 (5 bases). V was trimmed by 0 bases and J by 4 bases, leaving 10 bases between them. The germline V gene has CDR1 SGHAT and CDR2 FQNNGV. The CDR3 runs 14 residues. The CDR3 sequence: CASSLDRLSYEQYF. The CDR3 nucleotides are TGTGCCAGCAGCTTAGATCGACTATCTTACGAGCAGTACTTC.

A few counts support this clone. The DNA for the CDR3 is TGTGCCAGCAGCTTAGGGGCGGGCTCCCGCACTACCTACGAGCAGTACTTC. Translating gives CASSLGAGSRTTYEQYF. This chain uses TRBV11-2 with TRBJ2-7; possible D gene TRBD2, 5 bases. The germline gives CDR1 SGHAT, CDR2 FQNNGV. This CDR3 spans 17 amino acids. Trimming removed 1 base from V and 2 bases from J, with 18 bases in between.

This rearrangement joins TRBV29-1 to TRBJ2-5; the D gene is possibly TRBD2 (5 bases). In germline, CDR1 is SQVTM, CDR2 ANQGSEA. Trimming took off 4 bases at V and 4 bases at J, with 16 bases between the two ends. The CDR3 runs 14 residues. The CDR3 nucleotides read TGCAGCGTTGCTATTACTGGCGCGGGAGAGACCCAGTACTTC. It codes for CSVAITGAGETQYF.

The rearrangement joins TRBV6-1 to TRBJ2-3, with 7 bases aligning to TRBD2. V was clipped by 1 base and J by 2 bases; unmatched bases: 3. The CDR3 is 15 amino acids. The germline V gene encodes CDR1 MNHNS and CDR2 SASEGT. The CDR3 DNA reads as TGTGCCAGCAGTGAAGGACTAGCTGACACAGATACGCAGTATTTT. Its translation: CASSEGLADTDTQYF.